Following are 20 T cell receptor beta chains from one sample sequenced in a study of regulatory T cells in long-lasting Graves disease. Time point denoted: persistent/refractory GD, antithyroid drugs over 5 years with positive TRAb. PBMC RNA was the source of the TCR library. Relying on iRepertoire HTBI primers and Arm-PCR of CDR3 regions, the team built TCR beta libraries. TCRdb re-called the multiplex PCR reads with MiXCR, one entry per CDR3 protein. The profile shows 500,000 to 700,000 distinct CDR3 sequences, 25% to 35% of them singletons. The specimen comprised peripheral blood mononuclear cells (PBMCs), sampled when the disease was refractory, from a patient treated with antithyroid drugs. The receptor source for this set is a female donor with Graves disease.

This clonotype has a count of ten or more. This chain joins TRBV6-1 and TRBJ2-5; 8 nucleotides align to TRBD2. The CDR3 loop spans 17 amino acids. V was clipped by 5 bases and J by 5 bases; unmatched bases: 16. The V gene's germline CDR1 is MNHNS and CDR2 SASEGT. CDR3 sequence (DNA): TGTGCCAGCAGTCAGAGACATAAAGCGGGAGCTCCTGAGACCCAGTACTTC. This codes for CASSQRHKAGAPETQYF.

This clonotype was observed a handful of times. The CDR3 DNA is TGTGCCAGCAGTGCCTGGGAAGCGGGATCCTACGAGCAGTACTTC. It translates to CASSAWEAGSYEQYF. The chain couples TRBV6-1 to TRBJ2-7, with 7 bases lining up with TRBD2. CDR1 is MNHNS and CDR2 is SASEGT in the germline V gene. Trimming removed 4 bases from V and 1 base from J; junction bases left unmatched: 7. This CDR3 contains 15 residues.

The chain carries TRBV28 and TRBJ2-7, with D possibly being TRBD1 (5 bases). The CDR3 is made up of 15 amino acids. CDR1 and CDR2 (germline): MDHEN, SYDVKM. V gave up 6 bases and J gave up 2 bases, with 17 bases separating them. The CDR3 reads CASRLTGFPAYEQYF. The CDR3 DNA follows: TGTGCCAGCAGGCTAACAGGTTTCCCCGCCTACGAGCAGTACTTC.

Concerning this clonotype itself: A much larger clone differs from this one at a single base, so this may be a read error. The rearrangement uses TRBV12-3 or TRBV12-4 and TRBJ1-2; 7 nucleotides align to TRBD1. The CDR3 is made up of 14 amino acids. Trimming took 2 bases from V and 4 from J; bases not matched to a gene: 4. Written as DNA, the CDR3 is TGTGCCAGCAGTTTATCCGACAGGGTCTATGGCTACACCTTC. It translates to CASSLSDRVYGYTF.

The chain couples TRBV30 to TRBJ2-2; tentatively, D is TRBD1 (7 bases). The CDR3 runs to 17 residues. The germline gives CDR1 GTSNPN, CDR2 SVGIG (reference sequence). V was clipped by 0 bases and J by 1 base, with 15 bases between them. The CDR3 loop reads CAWSVREDRMNTGELFF. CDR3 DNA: TGTGCCTGGAGTGTAAGGGAGGACAGGATGAACACCGGGGAGCTGTTTTTT.

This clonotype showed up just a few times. The CDR3 DNA is TGCGCCAGCAGGGGTAGTCCGGGGGCTGGCTACACCTTC. It encodes CASRGSPGAGYTF. This chain connects TRBV5-1 to TRBJ1-2, with D possibly being TRBD1 (6 bases). Germline V gene data show CDR1 as SGHRS and CDR2 as YFSETQ. This CDR3 spans 13 amino acids. The V end was cut by 5 bases, the J end by 7 bases, with 15 bases between.

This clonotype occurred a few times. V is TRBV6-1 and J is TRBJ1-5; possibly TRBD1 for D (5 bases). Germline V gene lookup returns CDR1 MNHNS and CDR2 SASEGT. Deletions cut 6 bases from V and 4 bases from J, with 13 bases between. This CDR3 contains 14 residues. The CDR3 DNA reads TGTGCCAGCAGCCGGGACTTCATGAATCAGCCCCAGCATTTT. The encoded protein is CASSRDFMNQPQHF.

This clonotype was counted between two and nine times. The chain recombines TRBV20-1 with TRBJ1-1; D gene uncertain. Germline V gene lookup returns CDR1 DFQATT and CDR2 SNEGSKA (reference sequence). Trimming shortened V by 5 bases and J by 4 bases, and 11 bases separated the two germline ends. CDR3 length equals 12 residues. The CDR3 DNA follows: TGCAGTGCTGTTTTTGGAGCCACTGAAGCTTTCTTT. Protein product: CSAVFGATEAFF.

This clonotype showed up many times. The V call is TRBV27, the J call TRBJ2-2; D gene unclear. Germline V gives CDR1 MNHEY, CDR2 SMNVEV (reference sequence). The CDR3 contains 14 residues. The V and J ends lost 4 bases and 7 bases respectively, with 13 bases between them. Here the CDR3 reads CASSYPGASGELFF. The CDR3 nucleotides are TGTGCCAGCAGTTACCCAGGAGCTAGCGGGGAGCTGTTTTTT.

As DNA, the CDR3 is TGTGCCAGCAGTACTACAGGGGCAATTGGCTACACCTTC. Translated, it gives CASSTTGAIGYTF. The V and J genes are TRBV25-1 and TRBJ1-2, with TRBD1 identical over 7 bases. The CDR3 length is 13 residues. Germline CDR1 MGHDK, CDR2 SYGVNS. V shed 5 bases, J shed 7 bases, and the junction held 7 bases outside the gene matches.

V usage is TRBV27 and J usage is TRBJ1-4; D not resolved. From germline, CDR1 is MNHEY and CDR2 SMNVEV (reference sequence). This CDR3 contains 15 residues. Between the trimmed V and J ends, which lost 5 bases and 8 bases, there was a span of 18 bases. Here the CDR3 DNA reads TGTGCCAGCAGTCCAAGCACTTCTAAGGAGGAAAAACTGTTTTTT. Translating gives CASSPSTSKEEKLFF.

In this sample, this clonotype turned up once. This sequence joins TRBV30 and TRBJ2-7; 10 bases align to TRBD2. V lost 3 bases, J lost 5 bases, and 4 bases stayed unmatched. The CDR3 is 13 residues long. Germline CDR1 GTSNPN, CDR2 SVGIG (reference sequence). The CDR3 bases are TGTGCCTGGAGCCTAGCGGGAGAGGACGAGCAGTACTTC. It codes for CAWSLAGEDEQYF.

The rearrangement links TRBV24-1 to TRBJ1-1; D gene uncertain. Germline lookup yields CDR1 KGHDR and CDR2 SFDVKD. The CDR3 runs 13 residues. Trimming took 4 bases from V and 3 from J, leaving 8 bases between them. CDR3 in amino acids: CATSDQAHTEAFF. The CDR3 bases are TGTGCCACCAGTGACCAGGCCCACACTGAAGCTTTCTTT.

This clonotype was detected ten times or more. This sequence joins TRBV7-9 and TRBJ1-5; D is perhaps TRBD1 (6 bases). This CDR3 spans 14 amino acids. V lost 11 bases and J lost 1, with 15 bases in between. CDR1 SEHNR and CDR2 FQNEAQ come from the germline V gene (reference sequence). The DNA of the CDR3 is TGTGCCGTACGTGGGGGGGCAAGCAATCAGCCCCAGCATTTT. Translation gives CAVRGGASNQPQHF.

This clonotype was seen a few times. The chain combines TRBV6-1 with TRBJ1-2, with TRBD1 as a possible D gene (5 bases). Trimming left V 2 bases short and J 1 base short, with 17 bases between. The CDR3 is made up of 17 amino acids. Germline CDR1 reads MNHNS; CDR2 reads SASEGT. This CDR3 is CASSERPGTLGNYGYTF. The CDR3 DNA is TGTGCCAGCAGTGAACGTCCAGGGACCTTGGGTAACTATGGCTACACCTTC.

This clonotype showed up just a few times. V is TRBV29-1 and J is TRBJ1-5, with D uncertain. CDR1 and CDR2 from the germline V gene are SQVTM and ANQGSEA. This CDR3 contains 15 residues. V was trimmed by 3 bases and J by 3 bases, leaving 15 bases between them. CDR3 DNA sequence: TGCAGCGTTGACCTCCTGGGCACTTACAATCAGCCCCAGCATTTT. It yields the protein CSVDLLGTYNQPQHF.

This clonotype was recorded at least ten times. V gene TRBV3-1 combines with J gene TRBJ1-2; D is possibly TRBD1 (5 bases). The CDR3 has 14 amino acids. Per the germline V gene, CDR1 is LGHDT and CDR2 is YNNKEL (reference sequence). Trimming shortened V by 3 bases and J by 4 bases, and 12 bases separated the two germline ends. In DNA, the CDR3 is TGTGCCAGCAGCCATTCGACAGCGGCCTATGGCTACACCTTC. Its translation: CASSHSTAAYGYTF.

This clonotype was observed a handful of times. The CDR3 nucleotides read TGTGCCAGCAGCCCATACGGGGGGGGCGGGAACACTGAAGCTTTCTTT. Translating it yields CASSPYGGGGNTEAFF. The chain links TRBV7-3 to TRBJ1-1, with D tentatively TRBD1 (6 bases). There are 16 residues in the CDR3. Trimming left V 5 bases short and J 1 base short, with 17 bases between. Germline lookup yields CDR1 SGHTA and CDR2 FQGTGA.

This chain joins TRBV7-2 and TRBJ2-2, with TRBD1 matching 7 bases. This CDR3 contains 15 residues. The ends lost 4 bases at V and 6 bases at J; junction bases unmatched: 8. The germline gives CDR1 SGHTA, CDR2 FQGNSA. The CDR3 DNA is TGTGCCAGCAGCTACCCAAAAACAGGGGCCGGGGAGCTGTTTTTT. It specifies CASSYPKTGAGELFF.

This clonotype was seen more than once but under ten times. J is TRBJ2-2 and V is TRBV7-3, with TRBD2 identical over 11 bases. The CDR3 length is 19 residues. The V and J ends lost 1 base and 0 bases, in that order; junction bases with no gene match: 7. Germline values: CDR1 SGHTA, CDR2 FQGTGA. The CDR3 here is CASSLRLLAGAANTGELFF. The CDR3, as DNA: TGTGCCAGCAGCTTAAGGTTACTAGCGGGGGCCGCGAACACCGGGGAGCTGTTTTTT.